This T cell receptor (beta chain) was recovered during a study of blood T cell repertoires in COVID-19. Overall study context: COVID-19 samples from acute and convalescent phases originated in the United States, Italy and Spain. Sources were T cells, B-cell-depleted T cells, or PBMCs; the material itself was cDNA or gDNA.

In the original analysis: The authors estimated nucleated cell counts from reference gene primer amplification. TCRdb's table, derived via immunoSEQ multiplex PCR, lists solely in-frame clones and lacks some. V and J calls and clone size are those listed in that table; D and trimming were worked out from the DNA. Of about 360,000 clones listed, 70% to 90% were seen once; the top ten hold approximately 2.9%. The CDR3 has 12 amino acids. In germline, CDR1 is SGHTA, CDR2 FQGNSA. V gave up 3 bases and J gave up 6 bases, with 8 bases separating them. The receptor was derived from a human donor in a cohort sampled during active COVID-19. V usage is TRBV7-2 and J usage is TRBJ1-1; D unclear. Sequenced sample: peripheral blood. Here the CDR3 reads CASSFPYSEAFF. CDR3 nucleotides: TGTGCCAGCAGCTTCCCCTACTCTGAAGCTTTCTTT.